This T cell receptor (beta chain) was documented in a study of cytomegalovirus exposure and HLA in healthy donors. About this clone itself: At one boundary the junction diverges from the germline segment, which might be a read error.

PCR amplification relied on 60 Vbeta primers (plus 13 Jbeta primers). Produced via immunoSEQ multiplex PCR; TCRdb's table is partial and in-frame only. Among around 230,000 clones listed, about three quarters were seen once. The sequencing input was PBMCs. The source is a male donor in good health and CMV-seronegative.

In nucleotides, the CDR3 is TGTGCCAGCAGCCCACTCCCCCCCCTCAGCACAGGTACGCAGTATTTT. This translates into CASSPLPPLSTGTQYF. This chain connects TRBV9 to TRBJ2-3; D might be TRBD1 (5 bases). CDR1 SGDLS and CDR2 YYNGEE come from the germline V gene. CDR3 length equals 16 residues.